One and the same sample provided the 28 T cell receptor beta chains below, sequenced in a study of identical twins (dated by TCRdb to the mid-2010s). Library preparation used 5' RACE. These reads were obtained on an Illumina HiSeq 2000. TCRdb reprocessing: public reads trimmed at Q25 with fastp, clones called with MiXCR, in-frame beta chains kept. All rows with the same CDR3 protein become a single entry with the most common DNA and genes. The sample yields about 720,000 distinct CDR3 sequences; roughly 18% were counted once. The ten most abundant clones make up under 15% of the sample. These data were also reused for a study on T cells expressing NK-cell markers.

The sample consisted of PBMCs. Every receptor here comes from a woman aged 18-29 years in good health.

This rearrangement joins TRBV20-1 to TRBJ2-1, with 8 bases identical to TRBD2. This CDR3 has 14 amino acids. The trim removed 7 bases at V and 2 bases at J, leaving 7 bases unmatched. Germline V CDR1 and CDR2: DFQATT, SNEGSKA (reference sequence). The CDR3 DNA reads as TGCAGTGTACTAGCGGCGACCACCTACAATGAGCAGTTCTTC. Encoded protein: CSVLAATTYNEQFF.

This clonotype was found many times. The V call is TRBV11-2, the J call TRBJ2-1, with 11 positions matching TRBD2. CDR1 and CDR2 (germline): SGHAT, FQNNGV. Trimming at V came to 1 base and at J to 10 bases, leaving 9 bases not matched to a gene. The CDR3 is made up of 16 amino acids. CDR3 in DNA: TGTGCCAGCAGCTTAGGTCTGCTAGCGGGGGGATACGAGCAGTTCTTC. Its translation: CASSLGLLAGGYEQFF.

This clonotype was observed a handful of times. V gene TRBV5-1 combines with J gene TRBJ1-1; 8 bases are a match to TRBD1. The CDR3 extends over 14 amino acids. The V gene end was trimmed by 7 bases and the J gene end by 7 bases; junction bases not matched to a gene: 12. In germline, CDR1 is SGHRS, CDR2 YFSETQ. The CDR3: CASDRGIGEHEAFF. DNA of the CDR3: TGCGCCAGCGACAGGGGCATAGGAGAACATGAAGCTTTCTTT. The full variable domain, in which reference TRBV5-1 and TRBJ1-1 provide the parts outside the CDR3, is KAGVTQTPRYLIKTRGQQVTLSCSPISGHRSVSWYQQTPGQGLQFLFEYFSETQRNKGNFPGRFSGRQFSNSRSEMNVSTLELGDSALYLCASDRGIGEHEAFFGQGTRLTVV.

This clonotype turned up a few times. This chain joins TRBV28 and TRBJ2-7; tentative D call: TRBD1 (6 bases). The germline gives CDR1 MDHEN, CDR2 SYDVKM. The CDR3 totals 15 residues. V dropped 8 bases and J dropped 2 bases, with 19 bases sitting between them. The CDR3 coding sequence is TGTGCCAGCCCTCCTCCGGGACATGGACCCTACGAGCAGTACTTC. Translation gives CASPPPGHGPYEQYF.

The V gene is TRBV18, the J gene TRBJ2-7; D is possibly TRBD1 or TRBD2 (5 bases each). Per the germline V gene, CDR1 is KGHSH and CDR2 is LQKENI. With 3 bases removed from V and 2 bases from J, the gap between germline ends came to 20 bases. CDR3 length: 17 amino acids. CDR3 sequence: CASSPDIGTPSTYEQYF. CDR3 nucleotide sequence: TGTGCCAGCTCACCCGATATCGGGACGCCATCAACCTACGAGCAGTACTTC.

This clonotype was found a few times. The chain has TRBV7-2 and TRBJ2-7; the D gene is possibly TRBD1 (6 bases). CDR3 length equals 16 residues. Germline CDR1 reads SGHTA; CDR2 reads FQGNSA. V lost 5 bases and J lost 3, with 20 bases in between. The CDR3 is CASSARPRGIFYEQYF. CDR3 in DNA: TGTGCCAGCAGCGCAAGACCGAGGGGGATCTTCTACGAGCAGTACTTC.

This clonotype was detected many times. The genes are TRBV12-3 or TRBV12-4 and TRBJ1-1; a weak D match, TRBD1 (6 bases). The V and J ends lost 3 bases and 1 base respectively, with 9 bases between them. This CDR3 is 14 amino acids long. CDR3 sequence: CASSFRGGNTEAFF. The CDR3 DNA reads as TGTGCCAGCAGTTTCAGGGGAGGGAACACTGAAGCTTTCTTT.

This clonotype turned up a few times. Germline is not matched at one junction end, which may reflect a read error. DNA for the CDR3: TGTGCCAGCAATACAAGAGACGGACAGGTCACATTC. Amino acid sequence: CASNTRDGQVTF. The genes are TRBV7-6 and TRBJ2-7; TRBD1 aligns across 7 bases. The CDR3 has 12 amino acids. Germline V lookup: CDR1 SGHVS, CDR2 FNYEAQ.

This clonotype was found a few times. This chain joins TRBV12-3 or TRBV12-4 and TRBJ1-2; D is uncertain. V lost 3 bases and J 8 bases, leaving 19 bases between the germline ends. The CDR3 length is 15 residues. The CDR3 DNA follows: TGTGCCAGCAGTTTCTCCCTGACACCTCTGTACGGCTACACCTTC. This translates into CASSFSLTPLYGYTF.

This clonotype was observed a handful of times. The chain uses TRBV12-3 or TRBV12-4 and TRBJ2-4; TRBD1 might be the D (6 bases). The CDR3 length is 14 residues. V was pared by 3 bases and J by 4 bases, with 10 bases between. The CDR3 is CASSLGTPKNIQYF. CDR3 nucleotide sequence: TGTGCCAGCAGTTTGGGGACACCGAAAAACATTCAGTACTTC.

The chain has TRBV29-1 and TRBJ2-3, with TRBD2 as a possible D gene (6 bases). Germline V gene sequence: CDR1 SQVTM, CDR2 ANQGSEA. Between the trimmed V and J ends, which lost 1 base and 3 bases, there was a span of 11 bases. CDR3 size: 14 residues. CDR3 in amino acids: CSVEGGKSTDTQYF. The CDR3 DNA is TGCAGCGTTGAAGGCGGGAAGAGTACAGATACGCAGTATTTT.

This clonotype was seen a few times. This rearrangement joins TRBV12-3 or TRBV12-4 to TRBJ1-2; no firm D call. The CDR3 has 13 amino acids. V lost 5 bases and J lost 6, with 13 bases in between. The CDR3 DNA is TGTGCCAGCAGTCCCCTCCCAGAGGATGGCTACACCTTC. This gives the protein CASSPLPEDGYTF.

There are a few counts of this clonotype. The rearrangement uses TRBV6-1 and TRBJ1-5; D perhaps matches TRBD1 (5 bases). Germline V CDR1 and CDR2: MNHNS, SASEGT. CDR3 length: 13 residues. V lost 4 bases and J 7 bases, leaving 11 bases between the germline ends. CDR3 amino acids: CASSGGVEQPQHF. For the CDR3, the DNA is TGTGCCAGCAGTGGAGGGGTGGAACAGCCCCAGCATTTT.

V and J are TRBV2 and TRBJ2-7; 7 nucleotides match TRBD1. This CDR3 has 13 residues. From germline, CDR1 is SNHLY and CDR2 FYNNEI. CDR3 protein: CAGRQGRNYEQYF. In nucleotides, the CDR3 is TGTGCAGGTCGACAGGGAAGGAACTACGAGCAGTACTTC.

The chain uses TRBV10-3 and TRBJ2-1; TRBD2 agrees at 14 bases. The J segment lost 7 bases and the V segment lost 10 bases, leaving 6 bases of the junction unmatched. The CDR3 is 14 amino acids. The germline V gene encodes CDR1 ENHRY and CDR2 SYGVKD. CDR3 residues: CATGTSGSGNEQFF. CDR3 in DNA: TGTGCCACCGGGACTAGCGGGAGTGGGAATGAGCAGTTCTTC.

The chain's CDR3 is CASSQGWTGAYEQYF. CDR3 coding DNA: TGCGCCAGCAGCCAAGGCTGGACTGGGGCCTACGAGCAGTACTTC. This chain connects TRBV4-3 to TRBJ2-7, with D possibly TRBD2 on 5 matching bases. The CDR3 has 15 amino acids. In germline, CDR1 is LGHNA, CDR2 YSLEER. The V end was cut by 1 base, the J end by 2 bases, with 12 bases between.

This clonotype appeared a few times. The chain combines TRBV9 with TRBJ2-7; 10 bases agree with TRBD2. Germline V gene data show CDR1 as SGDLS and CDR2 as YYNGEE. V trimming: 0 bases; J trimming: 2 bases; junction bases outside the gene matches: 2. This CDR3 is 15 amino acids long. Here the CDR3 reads CASSVGLAGAYEQYF. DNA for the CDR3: TGTGCCAGCAGCGTAGGACTAGCGGGCGCCTACGAGCAGTACTTC. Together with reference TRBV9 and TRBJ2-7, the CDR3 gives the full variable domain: DSGVTQTPKHLITATGQRVTLRCSPRSGDLSVYWYQQSLDQGLQFLIQYYNGEERAKGNILERFSAQQFPDLHSELNLSSLELGDSALYFCASSVGLAGAYEQYFGPGTRLTVT.

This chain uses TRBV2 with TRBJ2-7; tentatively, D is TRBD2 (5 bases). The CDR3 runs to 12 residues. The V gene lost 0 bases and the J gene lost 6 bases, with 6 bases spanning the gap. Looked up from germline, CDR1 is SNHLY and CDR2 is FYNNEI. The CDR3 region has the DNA TGTGCCAGCAGTGAAGCGAGGGCCGAGCAGTACTTC. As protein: CASSEARAEQYF.

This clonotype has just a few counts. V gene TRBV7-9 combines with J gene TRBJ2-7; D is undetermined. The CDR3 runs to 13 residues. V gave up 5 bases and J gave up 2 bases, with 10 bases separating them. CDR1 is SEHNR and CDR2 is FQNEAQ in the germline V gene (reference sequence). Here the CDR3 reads CASSRAGTYEQYF. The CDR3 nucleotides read TGTGCCAGCAGCCGGGCCGGCACCTACGAGCAGTACTTC.

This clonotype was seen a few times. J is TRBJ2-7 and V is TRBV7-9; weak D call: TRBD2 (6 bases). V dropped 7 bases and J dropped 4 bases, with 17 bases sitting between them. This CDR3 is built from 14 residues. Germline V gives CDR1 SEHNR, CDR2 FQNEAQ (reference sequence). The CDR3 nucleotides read TGTGCCAGCACCCTCGGCCCGGGGGTTTACGAGCAGTACTTC. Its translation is CASTLGPGVYEQYF.

The CDR3 DNA is TGCGCCAGCAGCTCTACTGGGACGCGGGCCTACAATGAGCAGTTCTTC. Translation: CASSSTGTRAYNEQFF. The rearrangement links TRBV5-1 to TRBJ2-1, with D perhaps TRBD1 or TRBD2 (5 bases each). This CDR3 has 16 amino acids. V gave up 3 bases and J gave up 2 bases, with 15 bases separating them. CDR1 and CDR2 (germline): SGHRS, YFSETQ.

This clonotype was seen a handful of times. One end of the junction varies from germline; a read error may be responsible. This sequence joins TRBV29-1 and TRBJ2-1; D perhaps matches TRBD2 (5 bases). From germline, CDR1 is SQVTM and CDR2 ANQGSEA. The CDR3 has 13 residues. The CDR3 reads CSVGRPSSNGQFF. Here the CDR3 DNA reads TGCAGCGTTGGGAGGCCCTCAAGCAATGGGCAGTTCTTC.

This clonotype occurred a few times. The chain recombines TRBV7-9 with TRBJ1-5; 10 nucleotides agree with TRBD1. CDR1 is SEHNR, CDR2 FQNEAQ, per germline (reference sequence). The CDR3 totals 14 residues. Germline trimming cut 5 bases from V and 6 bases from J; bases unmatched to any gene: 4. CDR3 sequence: CASSPGTGAQPQHF. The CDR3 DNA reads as TGTGCCAGCAGCCCGGGGACAGGGGCTCAGCCCCAGCATTTT. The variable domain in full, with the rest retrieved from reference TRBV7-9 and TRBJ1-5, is DTGVSQNPRHKITKRGQNVTFRCDPISEHNRLYWYRQTLGQGPEFLTYFQNEAQLEKSRLLSDRFSAERPKGSFSTLEIQRTEQGDSAMYLCASSPGTGAQPQHFGDGTRLSIL.

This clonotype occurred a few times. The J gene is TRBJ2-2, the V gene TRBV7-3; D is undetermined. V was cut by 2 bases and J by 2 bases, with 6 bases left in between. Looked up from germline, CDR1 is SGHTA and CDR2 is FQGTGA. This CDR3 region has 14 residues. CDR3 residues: CASSLFTNTGELFF. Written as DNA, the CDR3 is TGTGCCAGCAGCTTATTTACTAACACCGGGGAGCTGTTTTTT.

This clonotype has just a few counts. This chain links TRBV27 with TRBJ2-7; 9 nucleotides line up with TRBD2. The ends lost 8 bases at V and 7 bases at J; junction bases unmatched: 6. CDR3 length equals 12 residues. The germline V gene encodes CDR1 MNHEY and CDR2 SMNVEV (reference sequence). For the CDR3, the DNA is TGTGCCAGCGGCCCTCTAGCGGGGGAGCAGTACTTC. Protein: CASGPLAGEQYF.

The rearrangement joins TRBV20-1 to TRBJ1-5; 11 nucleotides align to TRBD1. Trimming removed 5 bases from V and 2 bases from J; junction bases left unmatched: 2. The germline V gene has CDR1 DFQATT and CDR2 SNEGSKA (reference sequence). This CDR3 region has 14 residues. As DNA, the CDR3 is TGCAGTGCTGGGACAGGGGGAGGCAATCAGCCCCAGCATTTT. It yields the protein CSAGTGGGNQPQHF.

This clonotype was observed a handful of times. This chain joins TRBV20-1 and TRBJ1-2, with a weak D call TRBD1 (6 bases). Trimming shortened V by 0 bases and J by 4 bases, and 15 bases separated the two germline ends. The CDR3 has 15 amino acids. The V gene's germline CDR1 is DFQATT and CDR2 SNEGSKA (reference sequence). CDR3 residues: CSARDQVGGLYGYTF. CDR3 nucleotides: TGCAGTGCTAGAGATCAAGTCGGGGGGCTCTATGGCTACACCTTC.

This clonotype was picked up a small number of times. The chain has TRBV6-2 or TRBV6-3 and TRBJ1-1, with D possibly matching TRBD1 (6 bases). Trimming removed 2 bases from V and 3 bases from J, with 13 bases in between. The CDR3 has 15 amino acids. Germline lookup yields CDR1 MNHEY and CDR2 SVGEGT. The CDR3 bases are TGTGCCAGCAGTTACCTACCCCAGGGGTACACTGAAGCTTTCTTT. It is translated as CASSYLPQGYTEAFF.